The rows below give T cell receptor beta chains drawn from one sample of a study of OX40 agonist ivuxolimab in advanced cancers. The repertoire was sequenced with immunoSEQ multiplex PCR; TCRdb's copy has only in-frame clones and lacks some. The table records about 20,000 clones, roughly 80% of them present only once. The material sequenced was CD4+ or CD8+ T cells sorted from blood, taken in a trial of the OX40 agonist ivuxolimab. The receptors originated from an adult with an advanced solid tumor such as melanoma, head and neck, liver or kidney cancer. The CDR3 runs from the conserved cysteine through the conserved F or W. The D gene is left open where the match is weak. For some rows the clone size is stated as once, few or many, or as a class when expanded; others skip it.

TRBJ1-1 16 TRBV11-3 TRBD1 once TGTGCCAGCAGCTTAGGCAGGGGGCATGGGAACACTGAAGCTTTCTTT CASSLGRGHGNTEAFF
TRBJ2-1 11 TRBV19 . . TGTGCCAGTAGTATCCTCAGTGAGCAGTTCTTC CASSILSEQFF
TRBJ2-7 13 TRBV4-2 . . TGTGCCAGCAGCCAAGCACAGGGAGCCGAGCAGTACTTC CASSQAQGAEQYF
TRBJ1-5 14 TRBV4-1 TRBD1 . TGCGCCAGCAGCCAACAAACAGGGGATCAGCCCCAGCATTTT CASSQQTGDQPQHF
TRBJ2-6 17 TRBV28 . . TGTGCCAGCAGTTTGGGACACCAAATAAGTGGGGCCAACGTCCTGACTTTC CASSLGHQISGANVLTF
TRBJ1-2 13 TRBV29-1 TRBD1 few TGCAGCGTTAGCCCAGGGACAGGGGTTGGCTACACCTTC CSVSPGTGVGYTF
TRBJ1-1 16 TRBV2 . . TGTGCCAGCAGGGGTAGAGGTAACCTGCCGAACACTGAAGCTTTCTTT CASRGRGNLPNTEAFF
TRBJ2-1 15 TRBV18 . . TGTGCCAGCTCACCGAACAACCTAGTGACCAATGAGCAGTTCTTC CASSPNNLVTNEQFF
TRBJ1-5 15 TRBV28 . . TGTGCCAGCAGCTTGGACAGTTATAGCAATCAGCCCCAGCATTTT CASSLDSYSNQPQHF
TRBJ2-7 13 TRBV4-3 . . TGCGCCAGCAGCCAAGAAACGGGATACGAGCAGTACTTC CASSQETGYEQYF
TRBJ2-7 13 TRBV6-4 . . TGTGCCAGCAGTGACTCGCCGGAAGGACGCAAATACTTC CASSDSPEGRKYF
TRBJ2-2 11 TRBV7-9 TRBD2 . TGTGCTAGCGGGAAAAGGGGGGAGCTGTTTTTT CASGKRGELFF
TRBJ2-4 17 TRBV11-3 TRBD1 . TGTGCCAGCTCCACGGGGGGACAGGGGGAAACCAAAAACATTCAGTACTTC CASSTGGQGETKNIQYF
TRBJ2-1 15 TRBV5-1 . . TGCGCCAGCAGCCCATTTGCCAGGCCCCGGGATGAGCAGTTCTTC CASSPFARPRDEQFF
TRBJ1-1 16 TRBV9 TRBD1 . TGTGCCAGCAGCAAATATACCGGGACAGGGAACACTGAAGCTTTCTTT CASSKYTGTGNTEAFF
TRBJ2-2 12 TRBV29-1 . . TGCAGCGTCGGGGGTTATACCGGGGAGCTGTTTTTT CSVGGYTGELFF
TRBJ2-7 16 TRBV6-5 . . TGTGCCAGCAGTTACAGCCTCGGGCCAATAACCTACGAGCAGTACTTC CASSYSLGPITYEQYF
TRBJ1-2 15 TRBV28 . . TGTGCCAGCAGTACCGGGGGGTGGGATGACTATGGCTACACCTTC CASSTGGWDDYGYTF
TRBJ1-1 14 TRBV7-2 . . TGTGCCAGCAGCCGGATGACAGGTCCCACTGAAGCTTTCTTT CASSRMTGPTEAFF
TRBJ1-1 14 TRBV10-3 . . TGTGCCGCTATACCCCACCCAGCGAACACTGAAGCTTTCTTT CAAIPHPANTEAFF
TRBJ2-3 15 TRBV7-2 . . TGTGCCAGCAGCTTACGAGCGGGTAGCACAGATACGCAGTATTTT CASSLRAGSTDTQYF
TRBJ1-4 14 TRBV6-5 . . TGTGCCAGCAGTTACGGGCAGGTCCGCGAAAAACTGTTTTTT CASSYGQVREKLFF
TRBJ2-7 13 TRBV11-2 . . TGTGCCAGCAGCTCACCCGGCATCTACGAGCAGTACTTC CASSSPGIYEQYF
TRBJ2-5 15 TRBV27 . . TGTGCCAGCAGTAAGAGGGACTCTGTTTGGGAGACCCAGTACTTC CASSKRDSVWETQYF
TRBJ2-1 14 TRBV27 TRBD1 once TGTGCCAGCAGTTTCGGGACAGGGGGCAATGAGCAGTTCTTC CASSFGTGGNEQFF
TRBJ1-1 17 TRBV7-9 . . TGTGCCAGCAGCTTAGCGCCGGACCTGTGGGCGAACACTGAAGCTTTCTTT CASSLAPDLWANTEAFF
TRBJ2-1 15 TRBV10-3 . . TGTGCCATCAGTAAGTCCCACGACCCCGACAATGAGCAGTTCTTC CAISKSHDPDNEQFF
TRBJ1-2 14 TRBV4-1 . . TGCGCCAGCAGCCACACACAGGGAATATATGGCTACACCTTC CASSHTQGIYGYTF
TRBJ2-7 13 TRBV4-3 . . TGCGCCAGCAGCCTCGGACATAACTACGAGCAGTACTTC CASSLGHNYEQYF
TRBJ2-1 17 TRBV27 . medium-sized TGTGCCAGCAGTTCTACCGGGAGCAGCCACTCCTACAATGAGCAGTTCTTC CASSSTGSSHSYNEQFF
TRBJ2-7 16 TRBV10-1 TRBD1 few TGCGCCAGCAGTGAGCGAGGGACAGGGGGCTGGAACGAGCAGTACTTC CASSERGTGGWNEQYF
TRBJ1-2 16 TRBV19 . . TGTGCCAGTAGTATGCGTTCGGACCCGAATATCTATGGCTACACCTTC CASSMRSDPNIYGYTF
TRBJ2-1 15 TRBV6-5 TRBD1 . TGTGCCAGCAGTTACGGGACAGGGGGGGTCGGTGAGCAGTTCTTC CASSYGTGGVGEQFF
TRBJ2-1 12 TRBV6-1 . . TGTGCCAGCAGTGCACTTAACAATGAGCAGTTCTTC CASSALNNEQFF
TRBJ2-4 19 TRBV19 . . TGTGCCAGTAGTATCGGACGGGACAAAATCTCATTAGCCAAAAACATTCAGTACTTC CASSIGRDKISLAKNIQYF
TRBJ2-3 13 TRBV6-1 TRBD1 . TGTGCCAGCAGTACCAGGCAGGGGGTTGAGCAGTATTTT CASSTRQGVEQYF
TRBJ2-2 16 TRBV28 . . TGTGCCAGCAGTTTTCAAGTACACGGCTGGGGCGGGGAGCTGTTTTTT CASSFQVHGWGGELFF
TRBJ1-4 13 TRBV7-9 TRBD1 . TGTGCCACCCGGGACAGACAAAATGAAAAACTGTTTTTT CATRDRQNEKLFF
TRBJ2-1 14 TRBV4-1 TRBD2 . TGCGCCAGCAGCCAAGAGACTAGCGGCTATGAGCAGTTCTTC CASSQETSGYEQFF
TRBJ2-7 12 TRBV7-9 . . TGTGCCAGCAGCCCTACCGGTCGTGAGCAGTACTTC CASSPTGREQYF
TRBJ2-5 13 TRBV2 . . TGTGCCAGCAGTGACGCCCGCGGCGACGGGCAGTACTTC CASSDARGDGQYF
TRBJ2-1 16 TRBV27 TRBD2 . TGTGCCAGCAGTTTCAGTACTAGCGGGAGCTACAATGAGCAGTTCTTC CASSFSTSGSYNEQFF
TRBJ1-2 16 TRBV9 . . TGTGCCAGCAGCGTAGGGGAGGCGAGTCGAATCTATGGCTACACCTTC CASSVGEASRIYGYTF
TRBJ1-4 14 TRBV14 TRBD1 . TGTGCCAGCAGCCCCGGGACAGGGAATGAAAAACTGTTTTTT CASSPGTGNEKLFF
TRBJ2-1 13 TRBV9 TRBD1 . TGTGCCAGCAGCGTACAGGGGGACAATGAGCAGTTCTTC CASSVQGDNEQFF
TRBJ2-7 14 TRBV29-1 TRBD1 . TGCAGCGTACGAGGGACAGGGAAGGAGTACGAGCAGTACTTC CSVRGTGKEYEQYF
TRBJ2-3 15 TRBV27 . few TGTGCCAGCAGCCCTAAGGGGCAGGACACAGATACGCAGTATTTT CASSPKGQDTDTQYF
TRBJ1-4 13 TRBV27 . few TGTGCCAGCAGTTTGCAGATTAATGAAAAACTGTTTTTT CASSLQINEKLFF
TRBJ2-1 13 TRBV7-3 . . TGTGCCAGCAGCTTTGAGGTTGGCAATGAGCAGTTCTTC CASSFEVGNEQFF
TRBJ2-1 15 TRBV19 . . TGTGCCAGTAGTCCCCTGGGGGAGCGGTACAATGAGCAGTTCTTC CASSPLGERYNEQFF
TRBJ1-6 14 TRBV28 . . TGTGCCAGCAGTTTAACAGAGATTAATTCACCCCTCCACTTT CASSLTEINSPLHF
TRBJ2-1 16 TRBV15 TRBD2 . TGTGCCACCAGCAGAGATCCTAGCGGGAGGGAGGATGAGCAGTTCTTC CATSRDPSGREDEQFF
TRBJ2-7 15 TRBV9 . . TGTGCCAGCAGCGTAGAAGACACCGGATCGGCCGAGCAGTACTTC CASSVEDTGSAEQYF